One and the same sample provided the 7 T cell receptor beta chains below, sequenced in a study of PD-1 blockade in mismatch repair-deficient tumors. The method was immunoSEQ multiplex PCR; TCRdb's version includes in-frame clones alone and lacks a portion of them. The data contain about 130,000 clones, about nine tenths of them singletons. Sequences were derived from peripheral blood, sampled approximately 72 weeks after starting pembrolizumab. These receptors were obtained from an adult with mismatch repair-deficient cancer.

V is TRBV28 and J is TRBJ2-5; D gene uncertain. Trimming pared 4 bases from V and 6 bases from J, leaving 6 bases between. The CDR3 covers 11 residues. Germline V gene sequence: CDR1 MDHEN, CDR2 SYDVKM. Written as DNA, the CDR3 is TGTGCCAGCAGTTCTCCGAAGACCCAGTACTTC. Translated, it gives CASSSPKTQYF.

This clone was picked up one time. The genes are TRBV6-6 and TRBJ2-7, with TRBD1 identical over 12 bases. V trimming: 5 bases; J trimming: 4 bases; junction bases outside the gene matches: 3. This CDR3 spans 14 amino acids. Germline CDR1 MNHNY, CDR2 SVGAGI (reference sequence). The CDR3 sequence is CASSGTGGLYEQYF. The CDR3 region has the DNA TGTGCCAGCAGTGGGACAGGGGGCTTATACGAGCAGTACTTC.

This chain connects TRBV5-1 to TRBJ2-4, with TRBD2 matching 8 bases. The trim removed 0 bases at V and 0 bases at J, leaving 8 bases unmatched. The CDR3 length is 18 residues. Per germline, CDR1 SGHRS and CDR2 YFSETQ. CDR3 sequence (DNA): TGCGCCAGCAGCTTGGCTGTACTAGCGGTTCAAGCCAAAAACATTCAGTACTTC. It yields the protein CASSLAVLAVQAKNIQYF.

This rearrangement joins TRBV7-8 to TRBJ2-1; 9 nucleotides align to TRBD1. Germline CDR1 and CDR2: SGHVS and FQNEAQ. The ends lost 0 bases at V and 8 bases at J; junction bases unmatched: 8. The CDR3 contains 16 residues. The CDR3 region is CASSLANGQGRDEQFF. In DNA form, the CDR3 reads TGTGCCAGCAGCTTAGCGAACGGACAGGGGAGGGATGAGCAGTTCTTC.

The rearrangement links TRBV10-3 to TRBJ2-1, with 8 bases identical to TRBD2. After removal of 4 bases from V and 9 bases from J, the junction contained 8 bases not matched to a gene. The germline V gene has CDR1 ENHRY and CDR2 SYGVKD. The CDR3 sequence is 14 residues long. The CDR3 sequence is CAISGEAGVGEQFF. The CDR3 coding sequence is TGTGCCATCAGTGGGGAAGCGGGAGTTGGTGAGCAGTTCTTC.

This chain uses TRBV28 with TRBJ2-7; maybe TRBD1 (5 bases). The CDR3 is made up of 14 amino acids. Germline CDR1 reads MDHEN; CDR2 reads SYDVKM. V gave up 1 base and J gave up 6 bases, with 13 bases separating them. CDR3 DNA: TGTGCCAGCAGTTTATTGGGCAGGGCCTCCGAGCAGTACTTC. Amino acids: CASSLLGRASEQYF.

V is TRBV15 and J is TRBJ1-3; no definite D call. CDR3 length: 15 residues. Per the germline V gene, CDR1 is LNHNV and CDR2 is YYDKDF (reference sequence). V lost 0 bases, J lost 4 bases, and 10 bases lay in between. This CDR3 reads CATSRDKGKGNTIYF. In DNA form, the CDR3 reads TGTGCCACCAGCAGAGATAAAGGGAAAGGAAACACCATATATTTT.